This T cell receptor (beta chain) is drawn from a study of T cell responses to AZD1222 COVID-19 vaccine (dated by TCRdb to the early 2020s). A note on the overall study: AZD1222 recipients given second doses at about 4 weeks or at about 12 weeks were pooled, since spike-specific TCR depth and breadth were not found to differ between the two schedules. TCR sequencing covered 230 or so trial participants: 207 given two doses of AZD1222 and 26 given two doses of MenACWY control vaccine. Trial participants were enrolled by age into 18-55, 56-69 and 70-plus year subgroups, with roughly 150, 30 and 60 TCR-sequenced participants respectively.

CDR1 and CDR2 were assigned from the germline V gene as SGHRS and YFSETQ. Trimming accounts for 1 base at V and 2 bases at J, while the number of junction bases matched to no gene is 11. The CDR3 has 17 amino acids, counting the end cysteine and phenylalanine. CDR3 DNA only is kept here, 51 bases in frame from base 1. Broad study findings and their caveats: The vaccine-associated CD4 TCRs covered the entire spike protein, and the dominant responses fell in regions 160-218 and 743-854. Spike-specific TCR breadth and depth rose significantly after two AZD1222 doses compared with day 0 and with MenACWY recipients. Because no samples from the day 14 peak response were available, repertoires could be characterized only after the peak T cell response. Only five or six AZD1222 recipients were SARS-CoV-2 seropositive at baseline, limiting conclusions about previously exposed vaccinees. Reportedly, close to half of the unique spike-specific TCRs recognized epitopes lying outside the regions that are mutated in the B.1.351 and B.1.1.7 variants. Participants were mostly white British and included more females than males, and it was suggested by the authors that clonal diversity may have been underestimated. The 56-69-year group was small, and its depth increase did not reach significance, likely because of low power.

The CDR3 regions of human TCRbeta chains were analyzed by immunosequencing. The published analysis was carried out like this. TCRs in the repertoires were matched against a reference library of SARS-CoV-2-specific TCRs that had been generated with the MIRA antigen-specificity platform. Breadth was defined as the fraction of unique TCRs that were SARS-CoV-2-associated, and depth was defined as the fraction of total T cells that were SARS-CoV-2-associated. Using the MIRA data, every spike-specific TCR was mapped to the spike region that the TCR reacted to and assigned to either a CD4 or a CD8 class. Log10-transformed breadth and depth values were compared by one-way ANOVA with Sidak's multiple comparisons tests. TCRdb stores this immuneACCESS table with in-frame sequences only. Part of the clones is absent; in the studies checked, under half of the shortfall reflects unresolved V genes, and no reason is known for the rest. Clone size and the V and J calls come from that table; the DNA yielded D and trimming. Within this sample are approximately 260,000 clones, with 90% to 95% of them counted one time only. Of the sample, around 0.57% is held by the ten largest clones.

The time point label of this sample denotes: baseline before first vaccination. Vaccinee samples came from UK trials COV001 and COV002, including a single-blind randomized controlled phase 2/3 trial of AZD1222 (ChAdOx1 nCoV-19) in healthy adults. For TCRbeta chain sequencing, PBMC samples from trial participants were taken at day 0 and at day 28 after the second dose. As to this clone: Which antigen it targets is not known. There are no base qualities to consult, and no much larger clone falls within one base.

The V gene is TRBV5-1 and the J gene is TRBJ1-2; 7 middle bases align to TRBD1. This receptor was obtained from an adult in good health. The sequenced sample was peripheral blood, obtained on day 0 of AZD1222 vaccination. The sequence in DNA is TGCGCCAGCAGCTTGCTAACAGGGGCGAGTGCGAACTATGGCTACACCTTC. Its product reads: CASSLLTGASANYGYTF.